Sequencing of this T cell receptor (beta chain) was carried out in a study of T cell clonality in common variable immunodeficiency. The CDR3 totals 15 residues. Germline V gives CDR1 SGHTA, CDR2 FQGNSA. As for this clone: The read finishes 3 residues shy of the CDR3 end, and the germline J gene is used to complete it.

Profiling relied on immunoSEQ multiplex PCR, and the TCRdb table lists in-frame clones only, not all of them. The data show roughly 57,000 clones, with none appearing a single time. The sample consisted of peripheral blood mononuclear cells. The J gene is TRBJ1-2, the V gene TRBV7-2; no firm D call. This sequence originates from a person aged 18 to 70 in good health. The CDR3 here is CASSLVGISTDTYTF. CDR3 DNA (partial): TGTGCCAGCAGCTTAGTCGGAATCTCAACAGATACC.